The present T cell receptor (beta chain) was sequenced within a study of long-term antiretroviral therapy in people with HIV. The study's findings and limits: The data indicate that diversity increased after ART but remained below transplant donor controls. Clones that had undergone expansion before ART dominated the repertoire at all time points.

Turning to this clone: Its specificity is not known.

At the survey level, the v3.0 immunoSEQ assay was run. Clones were read by immunoSEQ multiplex PCR, and TCRdb kept only the in-frame ones, dropping some. This sample has some 16,000 clones; just over 90% occur once, and the top ten carry 10% to 15%. This TCR was sampled from a woman aged 35 to 49 with HIV. The starting material was unsorted PBMCs, obtained 0.6 years after starting antiretroviral therapy.

CDR3 bases: TGCAGTGCTGGACGGGACGAAAAACTGTTTTTT. This codes for CSAGRDEKLFF. The J gene is TRBJ1-4, the V gene TRBV20-1; possible D gene TRBD1, 5 bases. The CDR3 consists of 11 residues. The V and J ends lost 5 bases and 8 bases respectively, with 9 bases between them. Germline V gene lookup returns CDR1 DFQATT and CDR2 SNEGSKA (reference sequence).